A single sample gave rise to the 14 T cell receptor beta chains below, sequenced in a study of molecular identifiers for immune sequencing clone quantification. TCRdb processed the PCR reads anew with MiXCR; each CDR3 protein has one entry. The sample lists under 600,000 distinct CDR3 sequences, over 20% occurring once. The sequenced material came from naive CD8+ T cells from blood, with Jurkat cell RNA spiked in. The sample's subset: FACS-sorted CD8+CD4-CCR7+CD45RA+ naive T cells. The receptors here all came from a human donor in good health. Some libraries in this study had Jurkat cell RNA spiked in.

This clonotype was seen a few times. The chain uses TRBV12-3 or TRBV12-4 and TRBJ2-5; D might be TRBD1 (6 bases). The CDR3 loop spans 15 amino acids. V lost 5 bases, J lost 5 bases, and 18 bases lay in between. The CDR3 sequence: CASSPSQGFGETQYF. The DNA of the CDR3 is TGTGCCAGCAGTCCCTCACAGGGTTTTGGCGAGACCCAGTACTTC.

This clonotype occurred a few times. The chain is built from TRBV4-1 and TRBJ2-2; TRBD2 agrees at 10 bases. The CDR3 loop spans 18 amino acids. V lost 4 bases and J lost 1; bases outside the gene matches: 9. Germline V gene sequence: CDR1 MGHRA, CDR2 YSYEKL. CDR3 protein: CASSLSPGLARNTGELFF. CDR3 sequence (DNA): TGCGCCAGCAGCCTTTCGCCGGGACTAGCGAGGAACACCGGGGAGCTGTTTTTT.

This chain joins TRBV9 and TRBJ1-6; D unclear. Trimming stripped 0 bases from V and 9 bases from J, with 10 bases between. CDR1 is SGDLS and CDR2 is YYNGEE in the germline V gene. The CDR3 consists of 14 residues. CDR3 protein: CASSVGDSGSPLHF. The CDR3 DNA follows: TGTGCCAGCAGCGTAGGGGATTCCGGTTCACCCCTCCACTTT.

V and J are TRBV4-3 and TRBJ2-1; 13 nucleotides align to TRBD2. CDR3 size: 18 residues. Unmatched junction bases numbered 9, after V lost 4 bases and J lost 3 bases. CDR1 and CDR2 (germline): LGHNA, YSLEER. The CDR3 sequence: CASSPHLRLAGGYNEQFF. The CDR3 coding sequence is TGCGCCAGCAGCCCCCACCTAAGACTAGCGGGGGGCTACAATGAGCAGTTCTTC.

This clonotype was seen many times. This sequence joins TRBV4-1 and TRBJ1-1; 8 bases line up with TRBD1. The V gene end was trimmed by 6 bases and the J gene end by 7 bases; junction bases not matched to a gene: 7. The CDR3 is 13 amino acids. Looked up from germline, CDR1 is MGHRA and CDR2 is YSYEKL. CDR3: CASRGPGGSEAFF. The CDR3, as DNA: TGCGCCAGCAGAGGTCCAGGGGGCAGTGAAGCTTTCTTT.

The chain is built from TRBV6-2 or TRBV6-3 and TRBJ2-7, with 8 positions matching TRBD1. The CDR3 is 13 amino acids. CDR1 MNHEY and CDR2 SVGEGT come from the germline V gene. V was clipped by 5 bases and J by 7 bases; unmatched bases: 7. CDR3 loop: CASSSQGAREQYF. Here the CDR3 DNA reads TGTGCCAGCAGTAGTCAGGGGGCGCGGGAGCAGTACTTC.

This clonotype was seen a handful of times. This chain joins TRBV7-2 and TRBJ1-2, with a possible D match to TRBD1 (5 bases). The CDR3 spans 17 residues. Germline CDR1 SGHTA, CDR2 FQGNSA. V lost 5 bases to trimming and J lost 0 bases, with 19 bases between them. The CDR3 is CASSTPLGETTNYGYTF. DNA for the CDR3: TGTGCCAGCAGCACCCCCCTGGGGGAAACAACTAACTATGGCTACACCTTC. Supplemented by reference TRBV7-2 and TRBJ1-2, the full variable domain reads GAGVSQSPSNKVTEKGKDVELRCDPISGHTALYWYRQSLGQGLEFLIYFQGNSAPDKSGLPSDRFSAERTGGSVSTLTIQRTQQEDSAVYLCASSTPLGETTNYGYTFGSGTRLTVV.

In this sample, this clonotype turned up many times. This chain uses TRBV28 with TRBJ2-7; tentatively, D is TRBD2 (5 bases). Trimming cost V 2 bases and J 6 bases, with 11 bases left between them. Germline V gene lookup returns CDR1 MDHEN and CDR2 SYDVKM. CDR3 size: 13 residues. CDR3 nucleotides: TGTGCCAGCAGTTTAGTCGGGGATTCCGAGCAGTACTTC. This codes for CASSLVGDSEQYF.

Ten or more counts support this clonotype. The gene calls are TRBV11-2 and TRBJ2-7; possible D gene TRBD1, 5 bases. The CDR3 is made up of 15 amino acids. With 1 base removed from V and 2 bases from J, the gap between germline ends came to 12 bases. Germline CDR1 and CDR2: SGHAT and FQNNGV. In DNA, the CDR3 is TGTGCCAGCAGCTTAGCTGTTGACAGCACCTACGAGCAGTACTTC. Translating gives CASSLAVDSTYEQYF. Full variable domain (remainder filled in from reference TRBV11-2 and TRBJ2-7): EAGVAQSPRYKIIEKRQSVAFWCNPISGHATLYWYQQILGQGPKLLIQFQNNGVVDDSQLPKDRFSAERLKGVDSTLKIQPAKLEDSAVYLCASSLAVDSTYEQYFGPGTRLTVT.

This clonotype came up many times. The chain has TRBV5-4 and TRBJ2-2; 8 bases map to TRBD2. The CDR3 covers 16 residues. Trimming took 4 bases from V and 1 from J; bases not matched to a gene: 6. Germline V gene lookup returns CDR1 SGHNT and CDR2 YYREEE (reference sequence). CDR3 nucleotides: TGTGCCAGCAGCCCCGGACTAGCTGAGAACACCGGGGAGCTGTTTTTT. It specifies CASSPGLAENTGELFF.

This clonotype was seen at least ten times. The chain joins TRBV7-6 to TRBJ1-1; TRBD1 aligns across 9 bases. V trimming: 1 base; J trimming: 1 base; junction bases outside the gene matches: 4. Germline CDR1 is SGHVS and CDR2 is FNYEAQ. The CDR3 consists of 16 residues. The CDR3 loop reads CASSLGWTGANTEAFF. The CDR3 nucleotides are TGTGCCAGCAGCTTAGGGTGGACAGGGGCGAACACTGAAGCTTTCTTT.

At least ten counts were recorded for this clonotype. This chain connects TRBV6-5 to TRBJ2-5, with D perhaps TRBD1 (7 bases). The V and J ends lost 5 bases and 3 bases respectively, with 16 bases between them. This CDR3 has 15 residues. CDR1 and CDR2 (germline): MNHEY, SVGAGI. CDR3 region: CASSLLGGGEETQYF. The CDR3 DNA sequence: TGTGCCAGCAGTCTCCTAGGAGGGGGCGAAGAGACCCAGTACTTC.

Many counts were recorded for this clonotype. This sequence joins TRBV4-3 and TRBJ2-7, with TRBD1 as a possible D gene (6 bases). There are 14 residues in the CDR3. CDR1 is LGHNA, CDR2 YSLEER, per germline. Deletions cut 4 bases from V and 4 bases from J, with 14 bases between. CDR3 in DNA: TGCGCCAGCAGCCCCTCGCCCGGACAGTACGAGCAGTACTTC. Its protein product is CASSPSPGQYEQYF.

This clonotype occurred many times. A junction end diverges from the germline sequence, so it may reflect a read error. J is TRBJ2-7 and V is TRBV6-6; D remains unclear. The CDR3 covers 8 residues. Germline values: CDR1 MNHNY, CDR2 SVGAGI (reference sequence). Here the CDR3 DNA reads TGTGCCAGTCCACTTTGTCTCTTC. This translates into CASPLCLF.